Listed below are T cell receptor beta chains from one sample, sequenced in a study of blood T cell repertoires in COVID-19. Sequencing used immunoSEQ multiplex PCR; TCRdb keeps in-frame clones, though not all of them. Among more than 95,000 clones, around 79% were seen once, and the ten largest hold around 2.3%. Sequenced material: peripheral blood. These receptors were obtained from a man in his fifties with acute or convalescent COVID-19. The CDR3 runs from the conserved cysteine through the conserved F or W. The D gene is left open where the match is weak. The size entry is marked missing in some rows and otherwise reads once, few, many or a size class.

>-|TRBV12-5|TRBJ2-3|TRBD2
CASGLVLRRGGRDTQYF
TGTGCTAGTGGTTTGGTACTGAGGCGGGGGGGAAGGGATACGCAGTATTTT
>-|TRBV7-5|TRBJ2-1|-
CARSSKLAGGRNEQFF
TGTGCCAGAAGCTCAAAACTAGCGGGAGGGCGGAATGAGCAGTTCTTC
>-|TRBV5-1|TRBJ1-4|-
CASSQGHTNEKLFF
TGCGCCAGCAGCCAGGGACATACTAATGAAAAACTGTTTTTT
>many|TRBV9|TRBJ1-2|-
CASSVEDSPISANYGYTF
TGTGCCAGCAGCGTTGAGGACTCCCCTATCTCCGCTAACTATGGCTACACCTTC
>-|TRBV6-5|TRBJ1-6|TRBD1
CATRTGTDYNSPLHF
TGTGCCACCCGGACAGGGACTGATTATAATTCACCCCTCCACTTT
>-|TRBV6-1|TRBJ1-5|-
CASSDGPNQPQHF
TGTGCCAGCAGTGATGGGCCGAATCAGCCCCAGCATTTT
>-|TRBV9|TRBJ2-7|-
CASNGVDGSGEQYF
TGTGCCAGCAACGGCGTGGATGGGAGTGGCGAGCAGTACTTC
>-|TRBV30|TRBJ2-7|-
CAWSKSGAHEQYF
TGTGCCTGGAGTAAGTCAGGGGCCCACGAGCAGTACTTC
>-|TRBV29-1|TRBJ2-6|TRBD2
CSVSGGPSGANVLTF
TGCAGCGTTTCGGGGGGACCCTCTGGGGCCAACGTCCTGACTTTC
>-|TRBV7-3|TRBJ2-3|TRBD2
CASSFGGVLDTQYF
TGTGCCAGCAGCTTCGGGGGGGTTCTAGATACGCAGTATTTT
>-|TRBV7-2|TRBJ2-7|TRBD1
CASSQQVGQGTYEQYF
TGTGCCAGCAGCCAACAGGTAGGACAGGGGACCTACGAGCAGTACTTC
>-|TRBV7-9|TRBJ2-2|TRBD1
CASSWSGTGFGTGELFF
TGTGCCAGCAGCTGGTCCGGGACAGGGTTTGGAACCGGGGAGCTGTTTTTT
>-|TRBV7-3|TRBJ2-1|-
CASSLSARNEQFF
TGTGCCAGCAGCTTAAGTGCGAGGAATGAGCAGTTCTTC
>-|TRBV3-1/TRBV3-2|TRBJ1-3|-
CASSQHLGSSGNTIYF
TGTGCCAGCAGCCAACATCTCGGGAGCTCTGGAAACACCATATATTTT
>-|TRBV7-3|TRBJ1-5|-
CASSLSGDQPQHF
TGTGCCAGCAGCTTAAGCGGGGATCAGCCCCAGCATTTT
>-|TRBV27|TRBJ2-1|-
CASKSGQGLYNEQFF
TGTGCCAGCAAGTCTGGCCAGGGGCTCTACAATGAGCAGTTCTTC
>-|TRBV10-2|TRBJ2-1|TRBD2
CASSSSPWTSGLPYNEQFF
TGCGCCAGCAGCTCTTCCCCTTGGACTAGCGGGTTACCCTACAATGAGCAGTTCTTC
>once|TRBV6-5|TRBJ2-2|-
CASSRDWEVSGELFF
TGTGCCAGCAGCAGGGACTGGGAGGTATCCGGGGAGCTGTTTTTT
>-|TRBV3-1/TRBV3-2|TRBJ2-2|TRBD1
CASSLGQAPNTGELFF
TGTGCCAGCAGCCTAGGACAGGCCCCGAACACCGGGGAGCTGTTTTTT
>-|TRBV6-5|TRBJ2-1|TRBD2
CASSKLAGGTDEQFF
TGTGCCAGCAGTAAACTAGCGGGAGGTACCGATGAGCAGTTCTTC
>few|TRBV7-6|TRBJ1-6|TRBD1
CASSLVTAGTGGNSPLHF
TGTGCCAGCAGCTTAGTTACCGCGGGTACAGGGGGTAATTCACCCCTCCACTTT
>once|TRBV7-3|TRBJ2-1|TRBD1
CASSLTPTGGYNEQFF
TGTGCCAGCAGCTTAACGCCGACAGGGGGCTACAATGAGCAGTTCTTC
>-|TRBV10-3|TRBJ1-6|TRBD1
CAIREQGANSPLHF
TGTGCCATCAGGGAACAGGGGGCTAATTCACCCCTCCACTTT
>-|TRBV7-9|TRBJ2-5|TRBD1
CASRSRGPQETQYF
TGTGCCAGCAGGTCCAGGGGGCCTCAAGAGACCCAGTACTTC
>once|TRBV19|TRBJ2-2|TRBD2
CASSILAGGAGELFF
TGTGCCAGTAGTATTCTAGCGGGAGGCGCCGGGGAGCTGTTTTTT
>-|TRBV19|TRBJ2-7|-
CASSIAGDEQYF
TGTGCCAGTAGTATAGCCGGGGACGAGCAGTACTTC
>many|TRBV18|TRBJ2-2|-
CASSPPQGTNTGELFF
TGTGCCAGCTCACCGCCCCAGGGGACGAACACCGGGGAGCTGTTTTTT
>once|TRBV5-6|TRBJ2-1|-
CASSLVGRPREQFF
TGTGCCAGCAGCTTGGTCGGCAGGCCCCGGGAGCAGTTCTTC
>once|TRBV5-6|TRBJ2-7|TRBD2
CASSYGTSPPYEQYF
TGTGCCAGCAGCTATGGGACTAGTCCTCCCTACGAGCAGTACTTC
>-|TRBV13|TRBJ2-2|-
CASSLGSGGGTGELFF
TGTGCCAGCAGCTTAGGATCCGGGGGAGGCACCGGGGAGCTGTTTTTT
>-|TRBV10-2|TRBJ1-2|TRBD1
CASTENDRGGGYTF
TGCGCCAGCACCGAGAACGACAGGGGTGGGGGCTACACCTTC
>few|TRBV5-6|TRBJ1-6|-
CASSLLTSDNSPLHF
TGTGCCAGCAGCTTGTTAACATCCGATAATTCACCCCTCCACTTT
>-|TRBV19|TRBJ1-5|TRBD1
CASSTMGQGHQPQHF
TGTGCCAGTAGTACTATGGGACAGGGGCATCAGCCCCAGCATTTT
>-|TRBV29-1|TRBJ1-2|-
CSVVNSRNYGYTF
TGCAGCGTTGTTAACAGCCGAAACTATGGCTACACCTTC
>few|TRBV5-6|TRBJ2-7|TRBD2
CASRNSGSYEQYF
TGTGCCAGCAGGAATAGCGGGAGCTACGAGCAGTACTTC
>once|TRBV28|TRBJ1-4|TRBD1
CASSHLGQGGEKLFF
TGTGCCAGCAGTCACCTGGGACAGGGTGGAGAAAAACTGTTTTTT
>-|TRBV5-5|TRBJ1-2|TRBD1
CASSWDRAGGYTF
TGTGCCAGCAGCTGGGACAGGGCAGGCGGCTACACCTTC
>-|TRBV14|TRBJ1-6|TRBD1
CASSLRTGFGSPLHF
TGTGCCAGCAGCCTCAGGACAGGGTTTGGTTCACCCCTCCACTTT
>-|TRBV19|TRBJ2-4|TRBD1
CASSILTGTKNIQYF
TGTGCCAGTAGTATACTGACAGGGACCAAAAACATTCAGTACTTC
>many|TRBV25-1|TRBJ2-5|-
CASSEYGLAQETQYF
TGTGCCAGCAGTGAATACGGGCTAGCCCAAGAGACCCAGTACTTC
>-|TRBV12-3/TRBV12-4|TRBJ2-5|-
CASSLNAGETQYF
TGTGCCAGCAGTTTAAATGCGGGAGAGACCCAGTACTTC
>-|TRBV5-1|TRBJ1-1|TRBD1
CASRPGQSNTEAFF
TGCGCCAGCAGGCCGGGACAGTCGAACACTGAAGCTTTCTTT
>-|TRBV5-1|TRBJ1-1|TRBD1
CASSAETGLYTEAFF
TGCGCCAGCAGCGCCGAGACAGGGCTGTACACTGAAGCTTTCTTT
>few|TRBV2|TRBJ1-5|-
CASTQSGRAQPQHF
TGTGCCAGCACCCAGTCGGGCAGGGCCCAGCCCCAGCATTTT
>-|TRBV10-1|TRBJ2-7|-
CASSEFFAGNGEQYF
TGCGCCAGCAGTGAGTTTTTCGCGGGGAACGGCGAGCAGTACTTC
>-|TRBV6-6|TRBJ2-7|-
CASSYSTSTAYEQYF
TGTGCCAGCAGTTACTCGACTAGTACGGCCTACGAGCAGTACTTC